This T cell receptor beta chain derives from a study of shared clonotypes between healthy human individuals. General study findings and limits: Non-shared clonotypes showed lower generation probabilities than clonotypes common to all four donors. Shared clonotypes: 4.5% to 5% naive CD4, around 3.5% naive CD8, 2% to 2.5% memory CD4, 0.4% memory CD8.

This CDR3 is 19 amino acids long. The germline V gene has CDR1 SGHNT and CDR2 YYREEE (reference sequence). J was trimmed by 4 bases and V by 4 bases; bases with no gene match: 19. Using immunoSEQ multiplex PCR, the repertoire was profiled, and TCRdb retains in-frame clones only, with some absent. The sample gives under 650,000 clones, 96% of which show up once; 0.055% to 0.075% is in the top ten. This clone showed up just once. Antigen specificity is unknown. Healthy HIV-negative adults with no recent acute infections or vaccinations were recruited as donors. Subsets obtained from CD4+ cells comprised CD45RA+ naive and CD45RA-negative memory cells.

What was sequenced was naive CD4+ T cells sorted from blood. The subset denotes: CD45RA+ positively selected. The TCR sequence derives from a woman aged 25 to 39 in good health. The rearrangement uses TRBV5-4 and TRBJ2-3; 9 positions agree with TRBD2. CDR3 sequence (DNA): TGTGCCAGCAGCATCGTGGGGACTTTAGCGGGAGTCCGACCAGATACGCAGTATTTT. This gives the protein CASSIVGTLAGVRPDTQYF.